Below are 10 T cell receptor beta chains sequenced from a single sample in a study of blood T cell repertoires in COVID-19. Here immunoSEQ multiplex PCR was the method, and the copy in TCRdb shows in-frame clones only, minus some. The sample has some 210,000 clones, approximately 80% seen once. Sequencing was performed on PBMCs or T cells enriched from blood (not recorded which). These receptors were taken from a man in his forties who had recovered from COVID-19.

The rearrangement links TRBV12-3 or TRBV12-4 to TRBJ1-3; the D is unclear. The CDR3 runs 13 residues. V was clipped by 10 bases and J by 0 bases, with 10 bases between them. CDR3 amino acids: CATGASSGNTIYF. The CDR3 bases are TGTGCCACGGGAGCCAGCTCTGGAAACACCATATATTTT.

V is TRBV7-2 and J is TRBJ2-7, with D hard to call. This CDR3 region has 13 residues. Trimming left V 2 bases short and J 7 bases short, with 12 bases between. Germline CDR1 and CDR2: SGHTA and FQGNSA. CDR3 sequence: CASSLPFPREQYF. In DNA form, the CDR3 reads TGTGCCAGCAGCTTACCCTTCCCTAGGGAGCAGTACTTC. Full variable domain (missing parts from reference TRBV7-2 and TRBJ2-7): GAGVSQSPSNKVTEKGKDVELRCDPISGHTALYWYRQSLGQGLEFLIYFQGNSAPDKSGLPSDRFSAERTGGSVSTLTIQRTQQEDSAVYLCASSLPFPREQYFGPGTRLTVT.

This clone was counted a single time. The chain has TRBV6-5 and TRBJ1-6; D perhaps matches TRBD1 (5 bases). The CDR3 is 15 amino acids. Trimming shortened V by 0 bases and J by 5 bases, and 8 bases separated the two germline ends. Germline V CDR1 and CDR2: MNHEY, SVGAGI. The CDR3 bases are TGTGCCAGCAGTTACTCGTTAGGGGATAATTCACCCCTCCACTTT. Translated, it gives CASSYSLGDNSPLHF.

This sequence joins TRBV4-1 and TRBJ2-7; 9 bases are shared with TRBD2. CDR3 length equals 16 residues. V was clipped by 0 bases and J by 3 bases; unmatched bases: 6. Germline V gene sequence: CDR1 MGHRA, CDR2 YSYEKL. The CDR3 is CASSQDRTSAIYEQYF. In DNA, the CDR3 is TGCGCCAGCAGCCAAGATCGGACTAGCGCAATCTACGAGCAGTACTTC.

The chain has TRBV5-5 and TRBJ2-3, with D perhaps matching TRBD1 (6 bases). Germline assignment: CDR1 SGHKS and CDR2 YYEKEE (reference sequence). This CDR3 spans 13 amino acids. Trimming took 2 bases from V and 7 from J, leaving 11 bases between them. The CDR3 here is CASSFVRGNTQYF. The CDR3 region has the DNA TGTGCCAGCAGCTTCGTCAGGGGAAATACGCAGTATTTT.

The chain links TRBV27 to TRBJ1-5; D is uncertain. The CDR3 contains 17 residues. Germline CDR1 and CDR2: MNHEY and SMNVEV (reference sequence). V lost 6 bases and J 4 bases, leaving 22 bases between the germline ends. The CDR3 is CASSLVGGLRSNQPQHF. As DNA, the CDR3 is TGTGCCAGCAGCCTAGTGGGAGGCCTCCGTTCTAATCAGCCCCAGCATTTT.

J is TRBJ1-4 and V is TRBV5-1; D gene ambiguous. This CDR3 contains 17 residues. Germline CDR1 reads SGHRS; CDR2 reads YFSETQ. V lost 2 bases to trimming and J lost 5 bases, with 19 bases between them. CDR3 in amino acids: CASSFYSGRAPNEKLFF. Written as DNA, the CDR3 is TGCGCCAGCAGCTTTTATAGCGGGCGCGCTCCAAATGAAAAACTGTTTTTT. Complete variable domain (other parts from reference TRBV5-1 and TRBJ1-4): KAGVTQTPRYLIKTRGQQVTLSCSPISGHRSVSWYQQTPGQGLQFLFEYFSETQRNKGNFPGRFSGRQFSNSRSEMNVSTLELGDSALYLCASSFYSGRAPNEKLFFGSGTQLSVL.

The J gene is TRBJ1-2, the V gene TRBV3-1 (or the pseudogene TRBV3-2), with D uncertain. CDR1 and CDR2 from the germline V gene are LGHDT and YNNKEL (reference sequence). Trimming left V 0 bases short and J 7 bases short, with 15 bases between. The CDR3 is 15 residues long. The DNA for the CDR3 is TGTGCCAGCAGCCAAGATCCCCAGGCCCCCGTTGGCTACACCTTC. It specifies CASSQDPQAPVGYTF.

The gene calls are TRBV3-1 (or the pseudogene TRBV3-2) and TRBJ1-6; no clear D. The CDR3 is 11 residues long. The germline V and J ends were trimmed by 0 bases and 14 bases, with 5 bases remaining between them. The germline gives CDR1 LGHDT, CDR2 YNNKEL (reference sequence). The CDR3 spells CASSQEETLHF. CDR3 DNA sequence: TGTGCCAGCAGCCAAGAGGAGACCCTCCACTTT.

The genes are TRBV5-1 and TRBJ1-1; D is unresolved. This CDR3 comprises 16 residues. The germline gives CDR1 SGHRS, CDR2 YFSETQ. Trimming shortened V by 0 bases and J by 1 base, and 13 bases separated the two germline ends. CDR3 nucleotides: TGCGCCAGCAGCTTGGTGCAATATGTCGGGAACACTGAAGCTTTCTTT. Its translation: CASSLVQYVGNTEAFF.